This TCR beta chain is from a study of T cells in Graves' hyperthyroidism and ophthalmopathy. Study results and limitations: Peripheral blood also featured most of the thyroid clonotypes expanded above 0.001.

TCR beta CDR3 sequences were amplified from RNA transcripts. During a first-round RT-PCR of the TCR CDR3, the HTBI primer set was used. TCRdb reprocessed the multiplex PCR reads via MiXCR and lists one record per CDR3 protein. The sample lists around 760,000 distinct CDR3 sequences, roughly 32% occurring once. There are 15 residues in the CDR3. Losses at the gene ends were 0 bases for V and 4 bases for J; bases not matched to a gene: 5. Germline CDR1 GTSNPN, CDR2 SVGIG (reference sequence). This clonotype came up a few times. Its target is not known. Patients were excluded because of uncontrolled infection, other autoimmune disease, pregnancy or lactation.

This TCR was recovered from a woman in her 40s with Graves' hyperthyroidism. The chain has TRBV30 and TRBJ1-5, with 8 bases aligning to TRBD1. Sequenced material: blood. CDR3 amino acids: CAWSVLGQENQPQHF. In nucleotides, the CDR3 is TGTGCCTGGAGTGTATTGGGACAGGAGAATCAGCCCCAGCATTTT.